These 11 T cell receptor beta chains were sequenced from one sample in a study of radiotherapy plus CTLA-4 blockade in lung cancer. Repertoires were generated with immunoSEQ multiplex PCR, while TCRdb's copy carries only in-frame clones and drops some. The data show some 120,000 clones, with approximately 77% seen just once and 2.5% to 3.5% held by the top ten. This specimen was peripheral blood, taken from a patient treated with radiotherapy plus ipilimumab. The origin of the receptors is a human donor with non-small cell lung cancer that progressed on radiotherapy plus ipilimumab. Some clones in this sample may be carry-over from other donors' samples.

This clone was detected only once. This rearrangement joins TRBV6-4 to TRBJ2-5; 9 bases are a match to TRBD1. The tail of the sequence fits TRBJ2-7 better, so the J call may be wrong. The CDR3 loop spans 14 amino acids. The germline V gene has CDR1 MRHNA and CDR2 SNTAGT. This CDR3 reads CASSEGTGSGEQYF. CDR3 nucleotide sequence: TGTGCCAGCAGTGAAGGGACAGGGTCAGGCGAGCAGTACTTC.

V usage is TRBV11-2 and J usage is TRBJ2-3; D may be TRBD2 (6 bases). The germline V gene encodes CDR1 SGHAT and CDR2 FQNNGV. Deletions cut 1 base from V and 5 bases from J, with 10 bases between. There are 14 residues in the CDR3. As DNA, the CDR3 is TGTGCCAGCAGCTTAGTGGGGGGTGGAGATACGCAGTATTTT. As protein: CASSLVGGGDTQYF.

Comment on this clone: The same CDR3 can be traced to other DNA sequences in this sample. This chain links TRBV7-2 with TRBJ1-3; D remains unclear. Germline V gene sequence: CDR1 SGHTA, CDR2 FQGNSA. The CDR3 is made up of 15 amino acids. V lost 5 bases and J 0 bases, leaving 11 bases between the germline ends. CDR3 nucleotide sequence: TGTGCCAGCAGCCGCGGAGCCTACTCTGGAAACACCATATATTTT. This codes for CASSRGAYSGNTIYF.

V and J are TRBV9 and TRBJ2-5; 9 bases fit TRBD2. Germline V gene sequence: CDR1 SGDLS, CDR2 YYNGEE. The CDR3 consists of 18 residues. The ends lost 0 bases at V and 5 bases at J; junction bases unmatched: 14. The CDR3 DNA sequence: TGTGCCAGCAGCGTAGCTTCCGGTCGGCGGGGGGGCCGGGAGACCCAGTACTTC. This gives the protein CASSVASGRRGGRETQYF. The full variable domain, in which reference TRBV9 and TRBJ2-5 provide the parts outside the CDR3, is DSGVTQTPKHLITATGQRVTLRCSPRSGDLSVYWYQQSLDQGLQFLIQYYNGEERAKGNILERFSAQQFPDLHSELNLSSLELGDSALYFCASSVASGRRGGRETQYFGPGTRLLVL.

The V and J genes are TRBV10-2 and TRBJ1-6; D is perhaps TRBD1 (5 bases). There are 17 residues in the CDR3. Between the trimmed V and J ends, which lost 0 bases and 7 bases, there was a span of 16 bases. Germline assignment: CDR1 WSHSY and CDR2 SAAADI. The CDR3 loop is CASSESGRGVRNSPLHF. The CDR3 coding sequence is TGCGCCAGCAGTGAGTCGGGCCGGGGGGTTAGGAATTCACCCCTCCACTTT.

This clone was detected many times. The genes are TRBV11-2 and TRBJ1-4, with 9 nucleotides matching TRBD1. The V gene end was trimmed by 3 bases and the J gene end by 8 bases; junction bases not matched to a gene: 10. The CDR3 totals 16 residues. Germline values: CDR1 SGHAT, CDR2 FQNNGV. The CDR3 reads CASSLATGQGEEKLFF. The CDR3 nucleotides read TGTGCCAGCAGCTTGGCCACGGGACAGGGAGAAGAAAAACTGTTTTTT.

The rearrangement links TRBV6-6 to TRBJ1-2; D is possibly TRBD1 (6 bases). The CDR3 sequence is 15 residues long. Germline V gene lookup returns CDR1 MNHNY and CDR2 SVGAGI (reference sequence). V lost 2 bases and J 7 bases, leaving 17 bases between the germline ends. The chain's CDR3 is CASSYESSGAGGYTF. CDR3 DNA sequence: TGTGCCAGCAGTTACGAATCTTCAGGGGCAGGTGGCTACACCTTC.

This chain joins TRBV11-2 and TRBJ2-2; D is perhaps TRBD1 (5 bases). This CDR3 has 12 amino acids. V was trimmed by 6 bases and J by 7 bases, leaving 9 bases between them. Per germline, CDR1 SGHAT and CDR2 FQNNGV. CDR3 in DNA: TGTGCCAGCAGTAGACAGCTCGGGGAGCTGTTTTTT. Protein: CASSRQLGELFF.

The chain recombines TRBV5-6 with TRBJ1-2; D not resolved. Trimming removed 0 bases from V and 4 bases from J, with 10 bases in between. The CDR3 contains 14 residues. Germline assignment: CDR1 SGHDT and CDR2 YYEEEE. The CDR3 spells CASSLALISYGYTF. Here the CDR3 DNA reads TGTGCCAGCAGCTTGGCTCTAATCAGCTATGGCTACACCTTC. The full variable domain, rest sourced from reference TRBV5-6 and TRBJ1-2, is DAGVTQSPTHLIKTRGQQVTLRCSPKSGHDTVSWYQQALGQGPQFIFQYYEEEERQRGNFPDRFSGHQFPNYSSELNVNALLLGDSALYLCASSLALISYGYTFGSGTRLTVV.

The rearrangement joins TRBV7-3 to TRBJ1-1, with no clear D. This CDR3 comprises 11 residues. Germline V gene lookup returns CDR1 SGHTA and CDR2 FQGTGA. V lost 5 bases and J lost 10, with 11 bases in between. In DNA, the CDR3 is TGTGCCAGCAGCCCCGGCGGCGGAGCTTTCTTT. Protein sequence: CASSPGGGAFF.

The rearrangement links TRBV2 to TRBJ1-2, with TRBD1 as a possible D gene (6 bases). Trimming removed 5 bases from V and 8 bases from J, with 15 bases in between. The CDR3 is 13 amino acids. Germline V lookup: CDR1 SNHLY, CDR2 FYNNEI. This chain's CDR3 is CASSFDRLLGYTF. For the CDR3, the DNA is TGTGCCAGCAGTTTTGACAGGTTATTAGGCTACACCTTC.